The 5 T cell receptor beta chains in this list originate from one sample, sequenced in a study of blood T cell repertoires in COVID-19. The table came from immunoSEQ multiplex PCR; TCRdb's copy has only in-frame clones and leaves some out. This table holds about 130,000 clones, around 81% found once. Sequencing used peripheral blood. These receptor sequences come from a man aged 25 to 45 with COVID-19, enrolled during active disease.

The chain employs TRBV24-1 and TRBJ2-2, with 9 positions matching TRBD1. J gave up 5 bases and V 5 bases, and 8 bases lay outside the gene matches. This CDR3 is built from 16 residues. The germline V gene encodes CDR1 KGHDR and CDR2 SFDVKD. Here the CDR3 DNA reads TGTGCCACCAGTGGGGTGGGACAGGGACGAACCGGGGAGCTGTTTTTT. Its protein is CATSGVGQGRTGELFF.

V is TRBV6-2 or TRBV6-3 and J is TRBJ1-5; D call uncertain. Germline V gene lookup returns CDR1 MNHEY and CDR2 SVGEGT. Between the trimmed V and J ends, which lost 2 bases and 7 bases, there was a span of 6 bases. This CDR3 contains 12 residues. CDR3 region: CASSYVGQPQHF. In DNA, the CDR3 is TGTGCCAGCAGTTACGTCGGGCAGCCCCAGCATTTT.

J is TRBJ2-3 and V is TRBV30; 7 nucleotides agree with TRBD2. The J segment lost 4 bases and the V segment lost 1 base, leaving 20 bases of the junction unmatched. Germline V CDR1 and CDR2: GTSNPN, SVGIG (reference sequence). The CDR3 runs to 19 residues. Written as DNA, the CDR3 is TGTGCCTGGAGTGCGGGCTTAGAATGGGGGGGTATCAGGGCAGATACGCAGTATTTT. It codes for CAWSAGLEWGGIRADTQYF.

The rearrangement links TRBV7-2 to TRBJ1-2, with 11 nucleotides matching TRBD1. In germline, CDR1 is SGHTA, CDR2 FQGNSA. This CDR3 contains 16 residues. The trim removed 1 base at V and 8 bases at J, leaving 9 bases unmatched. The CDR3 protein is CASSLEAGQGARGYTF. The CDR3 coding sequence is TGTGCCAGCAGCTTAGAGGCTGGACAGGGGGCGAGAGGCTACACCTTC.

This clone was counted only a few times. This chain links TRBV5-5 with TRBJ2-6, with a tentative D call TRBD2 (6 bases). Trimming shortened V by 4 bases and J by 4 bases, and 12 bases separated the two germline ends. Germline CDR1 reads SGHKS; CDR2 reads YYEKEE (reference sequence). This CDR3 is 15 amino acids long. This CDR3 is CASSAGGFGANVLTF. In DNA form, the CDR3 reads TGTGCCAGCAGCGCTGGGGGGTTCGGGGCCAACGTCCTGACTTTC.